These T cell receptor beta chains were read from a single sample in a study of blood T cell repertoires in COVID-19. Assay used: immunoSEQ multiplex PCR; TCRdb lists only in-frame clones, some missing. Of some 200,000 clones listed, around nine tenths are singletons. The sequencing sample was made of peripheral blood. The receptors were gathered from a man aged 50-60 years with COVID-19, enrolled during active disease. CDR3s include the opening cysteine and the closing phenylalanine or tryptophan. A D gene is named only where the DNA matches it firmly. Clone size is stated in some rows and not others, as once, few, many or a class when expanded.

d_call | j_call | clone_size | v_call | cdr3_length | cdr3_nt | cdr3_aa
NA | TRBJ2-7 | NA | TRBV7-8 | 12 | TGTGCCAGCAGCTTCCGGGGGTACGAGCAGTACTTC | CASSFRGYEQYF
NA | TRBJ2-1 | NA | TRBV7-2 | 17 | TGTGCCAGCAGCCCCGGGCTGGGGAGGGGGGGCCTTAATGAGCAGTTCTTC | CASSPGLGRGGLNEQFF
NA | TRBJ1-1 | NA | TRBV29-1 | 12 | TGCAGCGTTGGAGGCCCGGGGGTCGGAGCTTTCTTT | CSVGGPGVGAFF
NA | TRBJ2-2 | NA | TRBV19 | 12 | TGTGCCAGTAGTATTGTAACCGGGGAGCTGTTTTTT | CASSIVTGELFF
TRBD1 | TRBJ2-2 | NA | TRBV28 | 15 | TGTGCCAGCAGGACAGGGGGCGCTGGCACCGGGGAGCTGTTTTTT | CASRTGGAGTGELFF
NA | TRBJ2-7 | NA | TRBV29-1 | 12 | TGCAGCTTCCGGACAGTTCGCGACGAGCAGTACTTC | CSFRTVRDEQYF
TRBD2 | TRBJ2-3 | NA | TRBV9 | 18 | TGTGCCAGCAGCGAAACCGGGACTAGCGGGAGGCTGACAGATACGCAGTATTTT | CASSETGTSGRLTDTQYF
TRBD1 | TRBJ2-2 | NA | TRBV7-3 | 17 | TGTGCCAGCAGCTTAACGGGGGGACAGGGGAACACCGGGGAGCTGTTTTTT | CASSLTGGQGNTGELFF
NA | TRBJ2-2 | NA | TRBV19 | 14 | TGTGCCAGTAGTAGGCAAGAAAACACCGGGGAGCTGTTTTTT | CASSRQENTGELFF
NA | TRBJ2-5 | NA | TRBV15 | 14 | TGTGCCACCAGCAGGCCAGGGCTCCAAGAGACCCAGTACTTC | CATSRPGLQETQYF
NA | TRBJ2-7 | NA | TRBV29-1 | 14 | TGCAGCCATTCCCCGGGTCGCGCTGTTTACGAGCAGTACTTC | CSHSPGRAVYEQYF
TRBD1 | TRBJ2-3 | once | TRBV5-1 | 15 | TGCGCCAGCAGCGGAGGGGACAGGCGAACAGATACGCAGTATTTT | CASSGGDRRTDTQYF
NA | TRBJ1-4 | NA | TRBV29-1 | 13 | TGCAGCGCTACCAGGGCGGCTAATGAAAAACTGTTTTTT | CSATRAANEKLFF
NA | TRBJ1-4 | NA | TRBV6-5 | 15 | TGTGCCAGCAGTTCAGGACAGTTACCTAATGAAAAACTGTTTTTT | CASSSGQLPNEKLFF
TRBD2 | TRBJ2-3 | NA | TRBV6-2/TRBV6-3 | 12 | TGTGCCAGCAGTTTCCCGGGACTAGCGCCTTATTTT | CASSFPGLAPYF
TRBD1 | TRBJ2-7 | NA | TRBV6-1 | 17 | TGTGCCAGCAGTGAAAGACAGGGAAGGCCCCCCATTGGCGTGTTGTACTTC | CASSERQGRPPIGVLYF
NA | TRBJ2-1 | NA | TRBV12-3/TRBV12-4 | 12 | TGTGCCAGCAGTTTCAGGGGCAATGAGCAGTTCTTC | CASSFRGNEQFF
NA | TRBJ1-2 | NA | TRBV2 | 13 | TGTGCCAGCAGTGTGGACCCGGCGGGAGGCTACACCTTC | CASSVDPAGGYTF
NA | TRBJ2-7 | NA | TRBV21-1 | 14 | TGTGCCAGCCCCCCCCTAGCGGGAGCCCACGAGCAGTACTTC | CASPPLAGAHEQYF
NA | TRBJ2-7 | NA | TRBV7-9 | 14 | TGTGCCAGCAGCTCCCGGGGAGGTACCTACGAGCAGTACTTC | CASSSRGGTYEQYF
TRBD2 | TRBJ2-3 | NA | TRBV5-1 | 17 | TGCGCCAGCAGCCCTCCTTCGACTAGCGGTAGCACAGATACGCAGTATTTT | CASSPPSTSGSTDTQYF
TRBD2 | TRBJ2-7 | NA | TRBV6-5 | 14 | TGTGCCAGTACCGGGGGGGCGTACCCCTACGAGCAGTACTTC | CASTGGAYPYEQYF
NA | TRBJ1-1 | NA | TRBV3-1/TRBV3-2 | 17 | TGTGCCAGCAGCCAAGATCCATATGGGGGGGTGAACACTGAAGCTTTCTTT | CASSQDPYGGVNTEAFF
TRBD1 | TRBJ2-7 | NA | TRBV27 | 15 | TGTGCCAGCAGTCCCGGGACAGGGGGCTGGTACGAGCAGTACTTC | CASSPGTGGWYEQYF
NA | TRBJ1-3 | NA | TRBV3-1/TRBV3-2 | 14 | TGTGCCAGCAGCCAGTGGGGGCCCGGAAACACCATATATTTT | CASSQWGPGNTIYF
NA | TRBJ1-3 | NA | TRBV9 | 17 | TGTGCCAGCAGCGTTCGACCCGTTGAGGGCACTGGAAACACCATATATTTT | CASSVRPVEGTGNTIYF
NA | TRBJ2-7 | NA | TRBV5-6 | 16 | TGTGCCAGCAGCTCCCCCCTCACCAGGGAATCCTACGAGCAGTACTTC | CASSSPLTRESYEQYF
TRBD1 | TRBJ1-1 | NA | TRBV25-1 | 18 | TGTGCCAGCAGTCGGAGACAGGGTTACGAGGGATTGTGCACTGAAGCTTTCTTT | CASSRRQGYEGLCTEAFF
NA | TRBJ1-6 | NA | TRBV9 | 19 | TGTGCCAGCGAGGTGGGGGACATAGAGCAGATTTTGCGGAATTCACCCCTCCACTTT | CASEVGDIEQILRNSPLHF
TRBD2 | TRBJ2-1 | NA | TRBV11-2 | 12 | TGTGCCAGCAGCTTAGGACTAGCGGGAAAGTTCTTC | CASSLGLAGKFF
TRBD2 | TRBJ2-1 | NA | TRBV29-1 | 13 | TGCAGCGGGGAGCGGGAGTCGTCCAATGAGCAGTTCTTC | CSGERESSNEQFF
NA | TRBJ2-3 | NA | TRBV28 | 16 | TGTGCCAGCAGTATAGACAGGTCGGCGGGTACAGATACGCAGTATTTT | CASSIDRSAGTDTQYF
TRBD1 | TRBJ2-5 | NA | TRBV19 | 13 | TGTGCCAGTAGTTTCGACAGGGGGGAGACCCAGTACTTC | CASSFDRGETQYF
NA | TRBJ2-1 | NA | TRBV4-3 | 12 | TGCGCCAGCAGCCAAGCCCACGGTGAGCAGTTCTTC | CASSQAHGEQFF
TRBD2 | TRBJ2-2 | NA | TRBV9 | 18 | TGTGCCAGCAGCGTGACTAGCGGGGGGGCCGGTTTCCCCGGGGAGCTGTTTTTT | CASSVTSGGAGFPGELFF
TRBD2 | TRBJ2-7 | NA | TRBV5-1 | 15 | TGCGCCAGCAGCTTGGTAGCGGGAGGGCTACGCGAGCAGTACTTC | CASSLVAGGLREQYF
TRBD1 | TRBJ1-2 | NA | TRBV6-2/TRBV6-3 | 15 | TGTGCCAGCAGCCCGAGACAGGGCTCCAACTATGGCTACACCTTC | CASSPRQGSNYGYTF
TRBD1 | TRBJ1-4 | NA | TRBV2 | 14 | TGTGCCAGCAGAATCGACAGGGTTAATGAAAAACTGTTTTTT | CASRIDRVNEKLFF
NA | TRBJ2-2 | NA | TRBV12-3/TRBV12-4 | 13 | TGTGCCAGCAGTAAACAGAACACCGGGGAGCTGTTTTTT | CASSKQNTGELFF
NA | TRBJ1-4 | NA | TRBV29-1 | 13 | TGCAGCGTAGAGCCGGGAGAAAATGAAAAACTGTTTTTT | CSVEPGENEKLFF
TRBD2 | TRBJ2-1 | few | TRBV3-1/TRBV3-2 | 16 | TGTGCCAGCAGCCACCTGCTAGCGGGGCATTACAATGAGCAGTTCTTC | CASSHLLAGHYNEQFF
NA | TRBJ2-3 | NA | TRBV12-3/TRBV12-4 | 13 | TGTGCCAGCACTCAGTACCGGGCAGATACGCAGTATTTT | CASTQYRADTQYF
NA | TRBJ1-2 | NA | TRBV5-1 | 15 | TGCGCCAGCAGCTTGGTAGACCAACAGTCCGGTGGCTACACCTTC | CASSLVDQQSGGYTF
TRBD2 | TRBJ2-3 | NA | TRBV6-4 | 16 | TGTGCCAGCAGCCCAACTAGCGGGGGTAGCACAGATACGCAGTATTTT | CASSPTSGGSTDTQYF
TRBD2 | TRBJ2-7 | NA | TRBV5-4 | 16 | TGTGCCAGCAGCCCGAGACAACGGACTAGCGGGGCCGAGCAGTACTTC | CASSPRQRTSGAEQYF
NA | TRBJ2-1 | NA | TRBV7-9 | 15 | TGTGCCAGCAGCTTAGCGCAACAGGGTGTCAATGAGCAGTTCTTC | CASSLAQQGVNEQFF
TRBD2 | TRBJ2-5 | NA | TRBV29-1 | 17 | TGCAGCGTCAGAAGGCTAGCGGGAGGGCCGGGTGGGGAGACCCAGTACTTC | CSVRRLAGGPGGETQYF
NA | TRBJ1-2 | NA | TRBV28 | 15 | TGTGCCAGCAGTTTAGGGGGAGGTAGCGGCTATGGCTACACCTTC | CASSLGGGSGYGYTF
TRBD2 | TRBJ2-1 | NA | TRBV27 | 16 | TGTGCCAGCAGTTTTTCTAGCGGGAGGACCCCCAATGAGCAGTTCTTC | CASSFSSGRTPNEQFF
NA | TRBJ2-2 | NA | TRBV9 | 15 | TGTGCCAGCAGCGTAGGTATGGGAGACACCGGGGAGCTGTTTTTT | CASSVGMGDTGELFF
TRBD2 | TRBJ2-1 | once | TRBV20-1 | 18 | TGCAGTGCTAGTGCCCCCACTTTCGCTAGCGGAGTCTACAATGAGCAGTTCTTC | CSASAPTFASGVYNEQFF